The subject of this entry is one TCR beta chain. Its antigen is not identified. CDR1 MDHEN and CDR2 SYDVKM come from the germline V gene. V dropped 5 bases and J dropped 2; count of bases not matched to a gene: 4. CDR3 size: 15 residues. The primer mix had 60 Vbeta and 13 Jbeta primers. Using immunoSEQ multiplex PCR, the repertoire was profiled, and TCRdb retains in-frame clones only, with some absent. The data show 100,000 or so clones, roughly 80% seen once. These data originate in a study of cytomegalovirus exposure and HLA in healthy donors. General study findings and limits: A later analysis linked a missense DCLRE1C variant to TCR beta V- and J-gene trimming.

The sample consisted of PBMCs. This sequence originates from a man aged 25 to 40 in good health and CMV-seropositive. The chain joins TRBV28 to TRBJ2-3; 10 bases agree with TRBD2. CDR3 protein: CASSLAGATTDTQYF. CDR3 nucleotides: TGTGCCAGCAGTCTAGCGGGGGCGACCACAGATACGCAGTATTTT. Looking up the rest from reference TRBV28 and TRBJ2-3 gives the full variable domain: DVKVTQSSRYLVKRTGEKVFLECVQDMDHENMFWYRQDPGLGLRLIYFSYDVKMKEKGDIPEGYSVSREKKERFSLILESASTNQTSMYLCASSLAGATTDTQYFGPGTRLTVL.